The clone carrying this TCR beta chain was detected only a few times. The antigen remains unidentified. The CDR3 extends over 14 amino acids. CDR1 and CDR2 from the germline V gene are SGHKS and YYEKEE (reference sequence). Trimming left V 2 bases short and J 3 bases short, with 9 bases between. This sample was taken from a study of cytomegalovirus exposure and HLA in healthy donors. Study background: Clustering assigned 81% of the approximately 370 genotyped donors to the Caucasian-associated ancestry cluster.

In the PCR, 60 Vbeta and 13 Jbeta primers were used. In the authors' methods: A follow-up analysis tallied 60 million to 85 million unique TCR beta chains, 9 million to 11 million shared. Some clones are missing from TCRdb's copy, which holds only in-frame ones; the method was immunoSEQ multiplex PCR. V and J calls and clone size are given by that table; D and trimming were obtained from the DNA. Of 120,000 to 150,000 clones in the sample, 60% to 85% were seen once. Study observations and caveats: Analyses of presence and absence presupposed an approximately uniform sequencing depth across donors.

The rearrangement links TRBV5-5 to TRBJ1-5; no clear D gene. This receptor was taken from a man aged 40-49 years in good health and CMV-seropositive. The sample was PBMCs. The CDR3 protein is CASSFGSYNQPQHF. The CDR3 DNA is TGTGCCAGCAGCTTTGGGAGTTACAATCAGCCCCAGCATTTT.